The 12 T cell receptor beta chains below were found in one sample sequenced in a study of response to subunit inactivated influenza vaccine. In TCRdb, the RT-PCR reads were re-called with MiXCR into one record per CDR3 protein. In the table there are a few hundred thousand distinct CDR3 sequences, 20% to 25% of which are singletons. The material was PBMCs from blood, obtained roughly 20 months after vaccination. The source of these receptors is a man aged 45 to 70 who received an inactivated influenza vaccine.

This clonotype has just a few counts. The chain's CDR3 is CSVATSRETDTQYF. DNA for the CDR3: TGCAGCGTTGCGACTAGCAGGGAAACAGATACGCAGTATTTT. This chain connects TRBV29-1 to TRBJ2-3; 7 bases fit TRBD2. Germline lookup yields CDR1 SQVTM and CDR2 ANQGSEA. The length of the CDR3 is 14 residues. J lost 3 bases, V lost 4 bases, and 7 bases had no gene match.

This clonotype was counted at least ten times. The chain has TRBV4-1 and TRBJ2-3, with a tentative D call TRBD2 (6 bases). V dropped 5 bases and J dropped 2 bases, with 20 bases sitting between them. CDR1 and CDR2 (germline): MGHRA, YSYEKL. The CDR3 runs 17 residues. Here the CDR3 DNA reads TGCGCCAGCAGCACCCGAAGCCGCGGGGACCTCACAGATACGCAGTATTTT. Translated, it gives CASSTRSRGDLTDTQYF.

The table lists this clonotype with a few counts. The gene calls are TRBV10-3 and TRBJ1-4, with 8 positions matching TRBD1. This CDR3 region has 18 residues. The ends lost 4 bases at V and 0 bases at J; junction bases unmatched: 10. CDR1 and CDR2 (germline): ENHRY, SYGVKD. In DNA form, the CDR3 reads TGTGCCATCAGTGCAGGGGACAGGTGGTTTGCAACTAATGAAAAACTGTTTTTT. This sequence encodes CAISAGDRWFATNEKLFF.

The genes are TRBV29-1 and TRBJ2-7, with 9 bases fitting TRBD1. This CDR3 region has 11 residues. V was pared by 6 bases and J by 5 bases, with 2 bases of the junction left unmatched. The germline V gene has CDR1 SQVTM and CDR2 ANQGSEA. This CDR3 reads CSVGQGHEQYF. DNA of the CDR3: TGCAGCGTGGGACAGGGCCACGAGCAGTACTTC.

In its sample, this clonotype was seen a few times. This chain connects TRBV12-3 or TRBV12-4 to TRBJ2-2; 8 positions match TRBD2. The CDR3 spans 13 residues. The junction had 4 bases not matched to a gene; V was cut back by 7 bases and J by 6 bases. CDR3 residues: CASTILAAGELFF. The CDR3 bases are TGTGCCAGCACCATACTAGCGGCCGGGGAGCTGTTTTTT.

This clonotype has ten or more counts. The chain carries TRBV28 and TRBJ1-1; no clear D. CDR1 and CDR2 (germline): MDHEN, SYDVKM. V shed 3 bases and J shed 0 bases, with 17 bases lying between them. This CDR3 comprises 17 residues. The CDR3 protein is CASSFPIPGAMNTEAFF. In DNA form, the CDR3 reads TGTGCCAGCAGTTTCCCCATCCCCGGCGCTATGAACACTGAAGCTTTCTTT.

In its sample, this clonotype was seen a few times. V gene TRBV6-1 combines with J gene TRBJ1-6; D ambiguous. The V gene's germline CDR1 is MNHNS and CDR2 SASEGT. The V end lost 3 bases, the J end lost 10 bases, and 13 bases lay between the germline ends. This CDR3 spans 14 amino acids. In nucleotides, the CDR3 is TGTGCCAGCAGTGATTCAAATTCGGCCTCACCCCTCCACTTT. Its protein product is CASSDSNSASPLHF.

This clonotype was seen only a few times. V gene TRBV7-6 combines with J gene TRBJ1-6; 7 positions match TRBD1. CDR1 and CDR2 from the germline V gene are SGHVS and FNYEAQ. The CDR3 is 14 amino acids. Germline trimming cut 4 bases from V and 4 bases from J; bases unmatched to any gene: 1. Here the CDR3 reads CASSSGQYNSPLHF. The CDR3 DNA reads TGTGCCAGCAGCTCGGGACAGTATAATTCACCCCTCCACTTT.

The sample holds many counts of this clonotype. The chain joins TRBV6-2 or TRBV6-3 to TRBJ2-5; D is perhaps TRBD1 (5 bases). The V end lost 7 bases, the J end lost 9 bases, and 21 bases lay between the germline ends. This CDR3 comprises 14 residues. Germline CDR1 and CDR2: MNHEY and SVGEGT. CDR3 sequence reads: CASTLDNFNGAQYF. The CDR3 DNA is TGTGCCAGCACCTTGGACAACTTCAATGGGGCCCAGTACTTC.

V is TRBV3-1 and J is TRBJ2-3, with 9 bases lining up with TRBD2. CDR1 and CDR2 from the germline V gene are LGHDT and YNNKEL (reference sequence). This CDR3 has 18 residues. The trim removed 0 bases at V and 2 bases at J, leaving 9 bases unmatched. Here the CDR3 reads CASSQDLTGTSNTDTQYF. CDR3 bases: TGTGCCAGCAGCCAAGACCTGACCGGGACTAGCAACACAGATACGCAGTATTTT.

The chain combines TRBV7-8 with TRBJ1-1, with TRBD1 matching 7 bases. V dropped 3 bases and J dropped 1; count of bases not matched to a gene: 2. Looked up from germline, CDR1 is SGHVS and CDR2 is FQNEAQ. This CDR3 is built from 14 residues. CDR3 amino acids: CASSLDRSNTEAFF. The CDR3, as DNA: TGTGCCAGCAGCTTGGACAGGTCGAACACTGAAGCTTTCTTT.

This chain uses TRBV2 with TRBJ1-2, with a tentative D call TRBD1 (6 bases). The CDR3 extends over 15 amino acids. CDR1 is SNHLY and CDR2 is FYNNEI in the germline V gene. V dropped 6 bases and J dropped 4 bases, with 18 bases sitting between them. The DNA of the CDR3 is TGTGCCAGCAGCGCTGGACAGCGTGGCCGCTATGGCTACACCTTC. Its translation is CASSAGQRGRYGYTF.